The 23 T cell receptor beta chains below all came from one sample that was sequenced in a study of human T cells and chemical hapten exposure. Using its own MiXCR run on the RACE reads, TCRdb lists one record per CDR3 protein. In the table there are some 350,000 distinct CDR3 sequences, 6% to 8.5% of which are singletons. As to time point: patch test 1, 2 weeks after DPC sensitization. The sample's treatment: therapeutic diphenylcyclopropenone sensitization with weekly scalp DPC. The input for sequencing was whole blood, taken in connection with sensitization to the hapten diphenylcyclopropenone (DPC). The source is a young woman with alopecia areata. Some clones in this sample may be carry-over from other donors' samples.

This chain uses TRBV28 with TRBJ1-2; D remains ambiguous. This CDR3 has 11 residues. The germline gives CDR1 MDHEN, CDR2 SYDVKM. The ends were cut back, 6 bases at V and 4 bases at J, with 6 bases in the middle. The CDR3, as DNA: TGTGCCAGCAGGAAGGGCTATGGCTACACCTTC. It translates to CASRKGYGYTF.

The chain recombines TRBV19 with TRBJ1-2; 8 nucleotides line up with TRBD1. V dropped 3 bases and J dropped 8; count of bases not matched to a gene: 2. The germline CDR1 and CDR2 sequences are LNHDA and SQIVND (reference sequence). The CDR3 extends over 12 amino acids. The CDR3, as DNA: TGTGCCAGTAGTATCCCAGGGGGCGGCTACACCTTC. Translated: CASSIPGGGYTF.

The chain uses TRBV9 and TRBJ2-3; tentatively, D is TRBD1 (5 bases). Trimming shortened V by 0 bases and J by 3 bases, and 14 bases separated the two germline ends. The CDR3 covers 16 residues. In germline, CDR1 is SGDLS, CDR2 YYNGEE. The CDR3 reads CASSVGTGDSTDTQYF. The CDR3, as DNA: TGTGCCAGCAGCGTAGGAACAGGAGATAGTACAGATACGCAGTATTTT.

The sample holds many counts of this clonotype. The chain uses TRBV7-6 and TRBJ2-5; 7 bases are shared with TRBD2. The CDR3 spans 14 residues. V dropped 5 bases and J dropped 2; count of bases not matched to a gene: 5. The germline gives CDR1 SGHVS, CDR2 FNYEAQ. The CDR3 DNA follows: TGTGCCAGCAGCCGTCCGGGACTACAAGAGACCCAGTACTTC. Protein: CASSRPGLQETQYF.

The sample holds many counts of this clonotype. This chain uses TRBV20-1 with TRBJ1-3; 7 positions agree with TRBD1. Germline loops: CDR1 DFQATT, CDR2 SNEGSKA (reference sequence). This CDR3 has 12 residues. V gave up 3 bases and J gave up 4 bases; unmatched junction bases: 0. The CDR3 nucleotides are TGCAGTGCTAGCAGGGGGGGAAACACCATATATTTT. Protein sequence: CSASRGGNTIYF.

This rearrangement joins TRBV25-1 to TRBJ2-1; 9 bases match TRBD1. V was clipped by 7 bases and J by 7 bases; unmatched bases: 8. Per the germline V gene, CDR1 is MGHDK and CDR2 is SYGVNS. The CDR3 totals 14 residues. In nucleotides, the CDR3 is TGTGCCAGCACCCCGGGACAGGGTTTTAATGAGCAGTTCTTC. Translation: CASTPGQGFNEQFF.

This clonotype was recorded a few times. The chain uses TRBV6-5 and TRBJ1-1; possible D gene TRBD1, 5 bases. Trimming removed 2 bases at V and 4 bases at J, with 11 bases between. The CDR3 loop spans 14 amino acids. The germline V gene has CDR1 MNHEY and CDR2 SVGAGI. The CDR3 loop reads CASSYGGISTEAFF. CDR3 nucleotides: TGTGCCAGCAGTTACGGGGGGATCAGCACTGAAGCTTTCTTT.

The table lists this clonotype with many counts. The chain links TRBV5-1 to TRBJ2-5; D ambiguous. CDR3 length: 15 amino acids. Germline assignment: CDR1 SGHRS and CDR2 YFSETQ. Trimming left V 3 bases short and J 0 bases short, with 12 bases between. CDR3 nucleotides: TGCGCCAGCAGCTCCGGTGGTGCGTACCAAGAGACCCAGTACTTC. This sequence encodes CASSSGGAYQETQYF.

A note on this clonotype: One junction end disagrees with the germline gene, perhaps due to a read error. The V gene is TRBV20-1, the J gene TRBJ2-1; tentatively, D is TRBD1 (5 bases). CDR1 is DFQATT, CDR2 SNEGSKA, per germline (reference sequence). The CDR3 loop spans 14 amino acids. The CDR3 spells CSARSQGKINELFF. Written as DNA, the CDR3 is TGCAGTGCTAGAAGTCAGGGAAAAATCAATGAGCTGTTCTTC.

This clonotype showed up just a few times. V usage is TRBV20-1 and J usage is TRBJ2-7, with a weak D call TRBD2 (7 bases). Germline lookup yields CDR1 DFQATT and CDR2 SNEGSKA (reference sequence). The CDR3 contains 14 residues. The V end lost 2 bases, the J end lost 5 bases, and 16 bases lay between the germline ends. The CDR3 protein is CSARYRGGADEQYF. CDR3 DNA: TGCAGTGCTAGATATCGTGGGGGGGCCGACGAGCAGTACTTC.

V is TRBV29-1 and J is TRBJ1-2; D not resolved. Germline V CDR1 and CDR2: SQVTM, ANQGSEA. There are 14 residues in the CDR3. The V gene lost 5 bases and the J gene lost 2 bases, with 15 bases spanning the gap. CDR3 loop: CSVRDQDGNYGYTF. The CDR3 nucleotides are TGCAGCGTTCGCGACCAAGACGGAAACTATGGCTACACCTTC.

This clonotype was observed a few times. The gene calls are TRBV29-1 and TRBJ2-1, with unresolved D. Germline V gene lookup returns CDR1 SQVTM and CDR2 ANQGSEA. The V gene lost 1 base and the J gene lost 3 bases, with 13 bases spanning the gap. CDR3 size: 15 residues. The CDR3 nucleotides are TGCAGCGTTGAAGTTACTCGAGCCCTCTACAATGAGCAGTTCTTC. It translates to CSVEVTRALYNEQFF.

This clonotype came up a few times. CDR3 nucleotide sequence: TGTGCCAGCAGTACAAACCTTGTGAGGACAGAGACACACTACGAGCAGTACTTC. Encoded protein: CASSTNLVRTETHYEQYF. The chain carries TRBV27 and TRBJ2-7; tentatively, D is TRBD1 (6 bases). This CDR3 contains 18 residues. Germline CDR1 reads MNHEY; CDR2 reads SMNVEV (reference sequence). Between the trimmed V and J ends, which lost 5 bases and 3 bases, there was a span of 26 bases.

This clonotype was seen more than once but under ten times. The rearrangement links TRBV6-2 or TRBV6-3 to TRBJ1-6; D remains ambiguous. Germline V gives CDR1 MNHEY, CDR2 SVGEGT. Between the trimmed V and J ends, which lost 5 bases and 4 bases, there was a span of 6 bases. The length of the CDR3 is 13 residues. CDR3 nucleotide sequence: TGTGCCAGCAGTACGGAGTATAATTCACCCCTCCACTTT. Translated: CASSTEYNSPLHF.

CDR3: CASSPLREGLVSGELFF. The DNA for the CDR3 is TGTGCCAGCAGCCCCTTACGAGAGGGGTTGGTATCCGGGGAGCTGTTTTTT. The chain links TRBV3-1 to TRBJ2-2; TRBD1 or TRBD2 may be the D gene (5 bases each). CDR3 length: 17 amino acids. The germline V and J ends were trimmed by 4 bases and 6 bases, with 21 bases remaining between them. CDR1 and CDR2 from the germline V gene are LGHDT and YNNKEL (reference sequence). Based on the CDR3 plus reference TRBV3-1 and TRBJ2-2, the full variable domain is DTAVSQTPKYLVTQMGNDKSIKCEQNLGHDTMYWYKQDSKKFLKIMFSYNNKELIINETVPNRFSPKSPDKAHLNLHINSLELGDSAVYFCASSPLREGLVSGELFFGEGSRLTVL.

This clonotype has a count of ten or more. This sequence joins TRBV9 and TRBJ1-1; D is unclear. Germline V lookup: CDR1 SGDLS, CDR2 YYNGEE. The CDR3 length is 13 residues. V dropped 0 bases and J dropped 0 bases, with 3 bases sitting between them. CDR3 sequence reads: CASSVGMNTEAFF. CDR3 bases: TGTGCCAGCAGCGTAGGGATGAACACTGAAGCTTTCTTT. The complete variable domain, with remaining parts taken from reference TRBV9 and TRBJ1-1, reads DSGVTQTPKHLITATGQRVTLRCSPRSGDLSVYWYQQSLDQGLQFLIQYYNGEERAKGNILERFSAQQFPDLHSELNLSSLELGDSALYFCASSVGMNTEAFFGQGTRLTVV.

This clonotype appeared a few times. CDR3 protein: CASGLATGSGNTIYF. In nucleotides, the CDR3 is TGTGCTAGTGGTTTGGCCACAGGGTCTGGAAACACCATATATTTT. The chain uses TRBV12-5 and TRBJ1-3; perhaps TRBD1 as D (6 bases). Per the germline V gene, CDR1 is LGHNT and CDR2 is FRNRAP. Trimming removed 1 base at V and 1 base at J, with 8 bases between. The CDR3 has 15 amino acids. Full variable domain (missing parts from reference TRBV12-5 and TRBJ1-3): DARVTQTPRHKVTEMGQEVTMRCQPILGHNTVFWYRQTMMQGLELLAYFRNRAPLDDSGMPKDRFSAEMPDATLATLKIQPSEPRDSAVYFCASGLATGSGNTIYFGEGSWLTVV.

This clonotype was counted at least ten times. The chain joins TRBV9 to TRBJ1-1; tentative D call: TRBD1 (6 bases). V was shortened by 4 bases and J by 3 bases, with 13 bases between the two germline ends. This CDR3 is 14 amino acids long. CDR1 is SGDLS, CDR2 YYNGEE, per germline. The CDR3 DNA follows: TGTGCCAGCAGCAAGGGGGTAGACTACACTGAAGCTTTCTTT. This encodes CASSKGVDYTEAFF. Looking up the rest from reference TRBV9 and TRBJ1-1 gives the full variable domain: DSGVTQTPKHLITATGQRVTLRCSPRSGDLSVYWYQQSLDQGLQFLIQYYNGEERAKGNILERFSAQQFPDLHSELNLSSLELGDSALYFCASSKGVDYTEAFFGQGTRLTVV.

This clonotype was seen only a few times. This rearrangement joins TRBV10-3 to TRBJ2-6; D ambiguous. Germline CDR1 and CDR2: ENHRY and SYGVKD. The CDR3 is made up of 15 amino acids. V shed 4 bases and J shed 1 base, with 8 bases lying between them. CDR3 sequence (DNA): TGTGCCATCAGTGGCGGTGGGTCTGGGGCCAACGTCCTGACTTTC. Translating it yields CAISGGGSGANVLTF.

This clonotype was observed a handful of times. The chain recombines TRBV28 with TRBJ1-5; a possible D gene is TRBD1 (6 bases). The CDR3 sequence is 15 residues long. Trimming shortened V by 5 bases and J by 0 bases, and 11 bases separated the two germline ends. In germline, CDR1 is MDHEN, CDR2 SYDVKM. This CDR3 is CASSKNRVSNQPQHF. The CDR3 DNA reads as TGTGCCAGCAGTAAAAACAGGGTTAGCAATCAGCCCCAGCATTTT.

This clonotype occurred many times. In DNA, the CDR3 is TGTGCCAGCAGCGGACAGACCAACTATGGCTACACCTTC. This sequence encodes CASSGQTNYGYTF. The chain links TRBV12-3 or TRBV12-4 to TRBJ1-2, with D maybe TRBD1 (6 bases). V lost 6 bases and J lost 2, with 10 bases in between. The CDR3 totals 13 residues.

This clonotype showed up just a few times. The V call is TRBV12-3 or TRBV12-4, the J call TRBJ1-1; D not resolved. The CDR3 contains 13 residues. With 1 base removed from V and 7 bases from J, the gap between germline ends came to 10 bases. CDR3: CASSLGLPNEAFF. In DNA form, the CDR3 reads TGTGCCAGCAGTTTAGGATTACCAAATGAAGCTTTCTTT.

The rearrangement joins TRBV18 to TRBJ1-1; tentatively, D is TRBD1 (6 bases). Germline lookup yields CDR1 KGHSH and CDR2 LQKENI. The CDR3 runs 15 residues. V lost 3 bases to trimming and J lost 1 base, with 12 bases between them. CDR3 amino acids: CASSPVPGQNTEAFF. The CDR3 bases are TGTGCCAGCTCACCCGTACCGGGACAGAACACTGAAGCTTTCTTT.